The 30 T cell receptor beta chains reported below all come from one sample, sequenced in a study of T cell responses to AZD1222 COVID-19 vaccine. Assay: immunoSEQ multiplex PCR; the TCRdb copy retains only in-frame clones and omits some. This sample has about 120,000 clones, with around 90% found just once. Here the sequenced sample was peripheral blood, taken 28 days after the second AZD1222 dose. These TCRs come from an adult who received the AZD1222 COVID-19 vaccine.

The chain recombines TRBV11-2 with TRBJ1-1; D gene ambiguous. Germline values: CDR1 SGHAT, CDR2 FQNNGV. V gave up 0 bases and J gave up 10 bases, with 12 bases separating them. CDR3 length: 13 amino acids. The CDR3 region is CASSLDLVRGAFF. DNA for the CDR3: TGTGCCAGCAGCTTAGATCTGGTCCGGGGAGCTTTCTTT.

This chain joins TRBV6-2 or TRBV6-3 and TRBJ1-5, with 9 bases fitting TRBD1. Germline trimming cut 5 bases from V and 10 bases from J; bases unmatched to any gene: 6. The CDR3 has 13 amino acids. In germline, CDR1 is MNHEY, CDR2 SVGEGT. This chain's CDR3 is CASSGDRVLPQHF. The DNA for the CDR3 is TGTGCCAGCAGTGGGGACAGGGTACTTCCCCAGCATTTT.

This clone was found a few times. The chain joins TRBV6-2 or TRBV6-3 to TRBJ1-6; D call uncertain. The CDR3 is made up of 16 amino acids. Germline lookup yields CDR1 MNHEY and CDR2 SVGEGT. With 0 bases removed from V and 10 bases from J, the gap between germline ends came to 16 bases. As DNA, the CDR3 is TGTGCCAGCAGTTACTCCGTTCCTTCATGGAGGTCACCCCTCCACTTT. Translation gives CASSYSVPSWRSPLHF.

The gene calls are TRBV6-1 and TRBJ2-7; TRBD1 is a possible D gene (6 bases). V was clipped by 1 base and J by 3 bases, with 10 bases between them. In germline, CDR1 is MNHNS, CDR2 SASEGT. The CDR3 sequence is 14 residues long. CDR3 residues: CASSEGTVIYEQYF. In DNA form, the CDR3 reads TGTGCCAGCAGTGAAGGGACAGTGATCTACGAGCAGTACTTC.

V and J are TRBV28 and TRBJ1-5; a weak D match, TRBD1 (5 bases). Germline assignment: CDR1 MDHEN and CDR2 SYDVKM. The CDR3 has 13 residues. V was pared by 5 bases and J by 4 bases, with 9 bases between. Here the CDR3 reads CASSPQGNQPQHF. The CDR3 nucleotides read TGTGCCAGCAGTCCTCAGGGAAATCAGCCCCAGCATTTT. Full variable domain (outside the CDR3, taken from reference TRBV28 and TRBJ1-5): DVKVTQSSRYLVKRTGEKVFLECVQDMDHENMFWYRQDPGLGLRLIYFSYDVKMKEKGDIPEGYSVSREKKERFSLILESASTNQTSMYLCASSPQGNQPQHFGDGTRLSIL.

The genes are TRBV4-1 and TRBJ1-2; 8 bases align to TRBD1. Germline trimming cut 6 bases from V and 8 bases from J; bases unmatched to any gene: 11. Germline V gene sequence: CDR1 MGHRA, CDR2 YSYEKL. The CDR3 runs to 14 residues. CDR3 bases: TGCGCCAGCAGTCCGGGACAGGCATTCTCCGGCTACACCTTC. It is translated as CASSPGQAFSGYTF.

The rearrangement links TRBV6-5 to TRBJ1-3, with TRBD1 identical over 7 bases. The ends lost 9 bases at V and 2 bases at J; junction bases unmatched: 4. The CDR3 consists of 13 residues. Germline CDR1 and CDR2: MNHEY and SVGAGI. The CDR3 sequence: CASQGVAGNTIYF. CDR3 coding DNA: TGTGCCAGTCAGGGGGTTGCTGGAAACACCATATATTTT.

The CDR3 coding sequence is TGCGCCAGCAACATGGTCGGGGATTGGAACACTGAAGCTTTCTTT. It specifies CASNMVGDWNTEAFF. The rearrangement uses TRBV5-1 and TRBJ1-1, with D hard to call. The CDR3 contains 15 residues. Trimming took off 6 bases at V and 1 base at J, with 16 bases between the two ends. CDR1 is SGHRS and CDR2 is YFSETQ in the germline V gene.

The chain has TRBV4-2 and TRBJ2-7; possible D gene TRBD1, 6 bases. The germline V gene encodes CDR1 LGHNA and CDR2 YNFKEQ. Trimming removed 1 base from V and 2 bases from J, with 12 bases in between. The CDR3 loop spans 15 amino acids. The CDR3 loop reads CASSQARTAPYEQYF. CDR3 nucleotide sequence: TGTGCCAGCAGCCAAGCACGGACAGCCCCCTACGAGCAGTACTTC.

The chain uses TRBV14 and TRBJ2-1, with a weak D call TRBD2 (5 bases). CDR3 length: 15 amino acids. V was clipped by 2 bases and J by 2 bases, with 10 bases between them. In germline, CDR1 is SGHDN, CDR2 FVKESK. The CDR3 bases are TGTGCCAGCAGCCAAACCGGGGTCACCTACAATGAGCAGTTCTTC. Translated, it gives CASSQTGVTYNEQFF.

The rearrangement joins TRBV5-6 to TRBJ2-5, with D perhaps matching TRBD2 (5 bases). The V gene's germline CDR1 is SGHDT and CDR2 YYEEEE. There are 14 residues in the CDR3. V was clipped by 2 bases and J by 0 bases, with 8 bases between them. The CDR3 sequence is CASSFGLYQETQYF. CDR3 bases: TGTGCCAGCAGCTTTGGACTTTACCAAGAGACCCAGTACTTC.

The chain carries TRBV6-5 and TRBJ2-5; possibly TRBD2 for D (6 bases). Germline loops: CDR1 MNHEY, CDR2 SVGAGI. The CDR3 spans 15 residues. Trimming removed 7 bases at V and 0 bases at J, with 15 bases between. The CDR3 loop is CASTPLAGYQETQYF. The CDR3, as DNA: TGTGCCAGCACCCCCTTGGCGGGGTACCAAGAGACCCAGTACTTC.

In nucleotides, the CDR3 is TGTGCCAGCAGCCCAAAGGGACAGGGGTCGACGAACACTGAAGCTTTCTTT. Translating gives CASSPKGQGSTNTEAFF. The chain couples TRBV7-2 to TRBJ1-1, with 10 nucleotides matching TRBD1. This CDR3 has 17 residues. J gave up 1 base and V 5 bases, and 10 bases lay outside the gene matches. The germline V gene encodes CDR1 SGHTA and CDR2 FQGNSA. Full variable domain (outside the CDR3, taken from reference TRBV7-2 and TRBJ1-1): GAGVSQSPSNKVTEKGKDVELRCDPISGHTALYWYRQSLGQGLEFLIYFQGNSAPDKSGLPSDRFSAERTGGSVSTLTIQRTQQEDSAVYLCASSPKGQGSTNTEAFFGQGTRLTVV.

This chain links TRBV6-2 or TRBV6-3 with TRBJ1-2; no reliable D call. Germline loops: CDR1 MNHEY, CDR2 SVGEGT. V lost 1 base to trimming and J lost 4 bases, with 16 bases between them. There are 16 residues in the CDR3. The CDR3 coding sequence is TGTGCCAGCAGTTACTGGGCAGGAGCTCACCTCTATGGCTACACCTTC. Protein: CASSYWAGAHLYGYTF.

About this clone itself: Sequence at one end of the junction differs from germline and may be a read error. This chain joins TRBV14 and TRBJ1-2; no reliable D call. Germline CDR1 reads SGHDN; CDR2 reads FVKESK. CDR3 size: 10 residues. CDR3: CASSQDRVHF. As DNA, the CDR3 is TGTGCCAGCAGCCAAGATCGGGTTCACTTC.

This CDR3 reads CASSLTTLDKTNEKLFF. The CDR3 region has the DNA TGTGCCAGCAGCTTAACGACGTTGGACAAAACTAATGAAAAACTGTTTTTT. The gene calls are TRBV7-3 and TRBJ1-4, with D maybe TRBD1 (5 bases). This CDR3 is built from 17 residues. The germline V gene encodes CDR1 SGHTA and CDR2 FQGTGA. V was pared by 0 bases and J by 1 base, with 12 bases between. The variable domain in full, with the rest retrieved from reference TRBV7-3 and TRBJ1-4, is GAGVSQTPSNKVTEKGKYVELRCDPISGHTALYWYRQSLGQGPEFLIYFQGTGAADDSGLPNDRFFAVRPEGSVSTLKIQRTERGDSAVYLCASSLTTLDKTNEKLFFGSGTQLSVL.

The chain has TRBV6-5 and TRBJ1-3, with 9 bases aligning to TRBD1. Germline CDR1 and CDR2: MNHEY and SVGAGI. V shed 6 bases and J 1 base; nucleotides not matched to a gene: 4. The CDR3 runs to 15 residues. This CDR3 is CASRSGTGSGNTIYF. The CDR3 coding sequence is TGTGCCAGCAGGTCCGGGACAGGGTCTGGAAACACCATATATTTT.

The gene calls are TRBV6-2 or TRBV6-3 and TRBJ1-2; TRBD1 aligns across 8 bases. Germline assignment: CDR1 MNHEY and CDR2 SVGEGT. This CDR3 region has 15 residues. Trimming removed 4 bases from V and 7 bases from J; junction bases left unmatched: 11. CDR3 sequence reads: CASSSPRTGSSGYTF. CDR3 nucleotide sequence: TGTGCCAGCAGTTCTCCTAGGACAGGGAGTAGTGGCTACACCTTC.

Only one count was recorded for this clone. The chain is built from TRBV6-5 and TRBJ2-1, with D possibly TRBD2 on 6 matching bases. Germline CDR1 reads MNHEY; CDR2 reads SVGAGI. This CDR3 spans 15 amino acids. V lost 2 bases to trimming and J lost 5 bases, with 13 bases between them. DNA for the CDR3: TGTGCCAGCAGTTACCGATTTTGGGGGGACAATGAGCAGTTCTTC. Its translation: CASSYRFWGDNEQFF.

The chain is built from TRBV30 and TRBJ1-2; D is uncertain. Germline CDR1 reads GTSNPN; CDR2 reads SVGIG (reference sequence). Trimming shortened V by 3 bases and J by 2 bases, and 10 bases separated the two germline ends. The CDR3 length is 13 residues. CDR3 sequence: CAWSRGRNYGYTF. As DNA, the CDR3 is TGTGCCTGGAGCCGCGGCAGGAACTATGGCTACACCTTC.

This chain uses TRBV18 with TRBJ2-5; D is ambiguous. The V gene lost 2 bases and the J gene lost 1 base, with 14 bases spanning the gap. The CDR3 runs to 16 residues. Germline values: CDR1 KGHSH, CDR2 LQKENI. The CDR3 DNA reads TGTGCCAGCTCACCAATTGCGTTTACTTTCCAAGAGACCCAGTACTTC. Translating gives CASSPIAFTFQETQYF.

This sequence joins TRBV6-6 and TRBJ1-1; D perhaps matches TRBD1 (5 bases). The CDR3 loop spans 14 amino acids. The germline CDR1 and CDR2 sequences are MNHNY and SVGAGI (reference sequence). The germline V and J ends were trimmed by 2 bases and 4 bases, with 11 bases remaining between them. CDR3 region: CASSYARGGTEAFF. The CDR3 nucleotides read TGTGCCAGCAGTTACGCGAGGGGAGGCACTGAAGCTTTCTTT.

The V call is TRBV11-1, the J call TRBJ2-5, with D maybe TRBD1 (6 bases). This CDR3 is built from 16 residues. With 0 bases removed from V and 2 bases from J, the gap between germline ends came to 13 bases. Germline V CDR1 and CDR2: SGHAT, FQDESV (reference sequence). In nucleotides, the CDR3 is TGTGCCAGCAGCTTAGCGACAGGCGCTCCACAAGAGACCCAGTACTTC. As protein: CASSLATGAPQETQYF. Using reference TRBV11-1 and TRBJ2-5 for the parts outside the CDR3, the full variable domain is EAEVAQSPRYKITEKSQAVAFWCDPISGHATLYWYRQILGQGPELLVQFQDESVVDDSQLPKDRFSAERLKGVDSTLKIQPAELGDSAMYLCASSLATGAPQETQYFGPGTRLLVL.

The chain recombines TRBV4-3 with TRBJ1-3; D uncertain. Trimming cost V 1 base and J 0 bases, with 13 bases left between them. This CDR3 comprises 17 residues. Germline V gene lookup returns CDR1 LGHNA and CDR2 YSLEER. Here the CDR3 reads CASSQASDSLSGNTIYF. The CDR3 DNA follows: TGCGCCAGCAGCCAAGCGTCGGATAGCCTCTCTGGAAACACCATATATTTT.

The V call is TRBV3-1 (or the pseudogene TRBV3-2), the J call TRBJ1-1; D is uncertain. CDR1 is LGHDT and CDR2 is YNNKEL in the germline V gene (reference sequence). This CDR3 contains 15 residues. Trimming pared 1 base from V and 3 bases from J, leaving 12 bases between. In DNA, the CDR3 is TGTGCCAGCAGCCAAGCCCCTCAGATTTACACTGAAGCTTTCTTT. Protein sequence: CASSQAPQIYTEAFF.

The chain uses TRBV7-9 and TRBJ1-3; tentatively, D is TRBD1 (5 bases). The CDR3 totals 15 residues. CDR1 and CDR2 (germline): SEHNR, FQNEAQ (reference sequence). V was pared by 1 base and J by 0 bases, with 7 bases between. CDR3 nucleotides: TGTGCCAGCAGCTTAGTGACAGTCTCTGGAAACACCATATATTTT. Translating gives CASSLVTVSGNTIYF.

The genes are TRBV28 and TRBJ1-1, with D maybe TRBD1 (5 bases). V lost 6 bases and J 1 base, leaving 9 bases between the germline ends. Germline V lookup: CDR1 MDHEN, CDR2 SYDVKM. There are 13 residues in the CDR3. This CDR3 is CASRGGGNTEAFF. CDR3 DNA sequence: TGTGCCAGCAGGGGTGGGGGGAACACTGAAGCTTTCTTT. Full variable domain (remainder filled in from reference TRBV28 and TRBJ1-1): DVKVTQSSRYLVKRTGEKVFLECVQDMDHENMFWYRQDPGLGLRLIYFSYDVKMKEKGDIPEGYSVSREKKERFSLILESASTNQTSMYLCASRGGGNTEAFFGQGTRLTVV.

The chain couples TRBV6-2 or TRBV6-3 to TRBJ1-6; D gene ambiguous. Germline V gives CDR1 MNHEY, CDR2 SVGEGT. V was cut by 0 bases and J by 9 bases, with 6 bases left in between. This CDR3 comprises 13 residues. The CDR3 nucleotides read TGTGCCAGCAGTTACTCCGGGGTTTCACCCCTCCACTTT. It specifies CASSYSGVSPLHF.

A few counts support this clone. The CDR3, as DNA: TGTGCCAGCAGCGTAGGCCACGGTAGGGACTATGGCTACACCTTC. As protein: CASSVGHGRDYGYTF. The genes are TRBV9 and TRBJ1-2; no clear D. Trimming removed 0 bases from V and 3 bases from J, with 12 bases in between. This CDR3 has 15 residues. Germline CDR1 reads SGDLS; CDR2 reads YYNGEE.

V usage is TRBV5-4 and J usage is TRBJ2-1; D perhaps matches TRBD1 (5 bases). CDR3 length equals 15 residues. Trimming removed 5 bases from V and 0 bases from J, with 12 bases in between. Germline CDR1 SGHNT, CDR2 YYREEE (reference sequence). CDR3 region: CASSRQFVSYNEQFF. In DNA, the CDR3 is TGTGCCAGCAGTCGACAGTTCGTCTCCTACAATGAGCAGTTCTTC.